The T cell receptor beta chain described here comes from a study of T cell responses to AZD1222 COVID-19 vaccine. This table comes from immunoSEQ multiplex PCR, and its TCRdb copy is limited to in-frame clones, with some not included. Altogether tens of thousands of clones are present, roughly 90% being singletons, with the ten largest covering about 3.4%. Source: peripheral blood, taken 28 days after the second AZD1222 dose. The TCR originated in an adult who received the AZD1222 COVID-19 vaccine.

The CDR3 is CASSQEVGFNYGYTF. The CDR3 DNA reads TGTGCCAGCAGCCAAGAAGTAGGTTTTAACTATGGCTACACCTTC. The J gene is TRBJ1-2, the V gene TRBV14; D call uncertain. CDR3 length equals 15 residues. V lost 0 bases, J lost 1 base, and 9 bases lay in between. Germline V gene lookup returns CDR1 SGHDN and CDR2 FVKESK. Full variable domain (remainder filled in from reference TRBV14 and TRBJ1-2): EAGVTQFPSHSVIEKGQTVTLRCDPISGHDNLYWYRRVMGKEIKFLLHFVKESKQDESGMPNNRFLAERTGGTYSTLKVQPAELEDSGVYFCASSQEVGFNYGYTFGSGTRLTVV.